Listed below are T cell receptor beta chains from one sample, sequenced in a study of spatial heterogeneity in lung cancer. TCRdb re-called the 5' RACE reads with MiXCR, one entry per CDR3 protein. The data contain tens of thousands of distinct CDR3 sequences, 7% of them singletons. This sample comprised PBMCs, obtained at surgery. The receptors stem from a male donor with early-stage non-small cell lung cancer. Each CDR3 is given with its conserved first and last residue. D genes are given only for firm matches. Only some rows state a clone size, as once, few, many or a class for expanded clones.

>-|-|TRBV19|TRBJ2-2
CASSIRDIANTGELFF
TGTGCCAGTAGTATCCGGGACATCGCGAACACCGGGGAGCTGTTTTTT
>medium-sized|-|TRBV3-1|TRBJ2-3
CASSLLEAQYF
TGTGCCAGCAGCCTACTAGAGGCGCAGTATTTT
>many|-|TRBV28|TRBJ1-2
CASSLGGDHYGYTF
TGTGCCAGCAGTTTAGGAGGGGATCACTATGGCTACACCTTC
>many|TRBD1|TRBV11-2|TRBJ1-1
CASSEDRVGDTEAFF
TGTGCCAGCAGCGAGGACAGGGTTGGGGACACTGAAGCTTTCTTT
>few|TRBD1|TRBV5-4|TRBJ2-1
CASSLGGQVVDEQFF
TGTGCCAGCAGCTTAGGGGGACAGGTCGTCGATGAGCAGTTCTTC
>-|TRBD1|TRBV5-1|TRBJ2-7
CASRWGQGPYEQYF
TGCGCCAGCAGGTGGGGACAGGGTCCCTACGAGCAGTACTTC
>many|-|TRBV6-5|TRBJ2-5
CASRDLPRETQYF
TGTGCCAGCAGGGACCTCCCGCGGGAGACCCAGTACTTC
>many|TRBD1|TRBV27|TRBJ2-7
CASSFRGSGSYEQYF
TGTGCCAGCAGTTTCAGGGGGTCCGGAAGCTACGAGCAGTACTTC
>medium-sized|-|TRBV28|TRBJ2-1
CASSSPRPPYDEQFF
TGTGCCAGCAGTTCCCCGCGACCTCCGTACGATGAGCAGTTCTTC
>many|TRBD1|TRBV20-1|TRBJ2-3
CSAEGKPGQGFTDTQYF
TGCAGTGCTGAGGGAAAACCGGGACAGGGTTTCACAGATACGCAGTATTTT
>few|-|TRBV7-9|TRBJ2-1
CASSLDSNEQFF
TGTGCCAGCAGCTTGGACAGCAATGAGCAGTTCTTC
>few|TRBD1|TRBV5-1|TRBJ1-1
CASSLAGTGANIEAFF
TGCGCCAGCAGCCTCGCCGGGACAGGGGCCAACATTGAAGCTTTCTTT
>medium-sized|TRBD1|TRBV7-8|TRBJ1-1
CASSSHRGTEAFF
TGTGCCAGCAGCTCGCACAGGGGGACTGAAGCTTTCTTT
>-|-|TRBV18|TRBJ2-7
CASSLRTAGYEQYF
TGTGCCAGCTCACTTCGGACTGCCGGCTACGAGCAGTACTTC
>-|-|TRBV20-1|TRBJ1-1
CSAVRRILNTEAFF
TGCAGTGCGGTAAGGAGGATTTTGAACACTGAAGCTTTCTTT
>-|TRBD1|TRBV4-1|TRBJ2-7
CASSQDPTGGYEQYF
TGCGCCAGCAGCCAAGACCCGACAGGGGGATACGAGCAGTACTTC
>-|-|TRBV27|TRBJ1-2
CASSLKGYGYTF
TGTGCCAGCAGTTTAAAGGGATATGGCTACACCTTC
>-|-|TRBV28|TRBJ2-3
CASSLGFRIQDTQYF
TGTGCCAGCAGTTTAGGCTTCCGGATTCAAGATACGCAGTATTTT
>-|TRBD1|TRBV3-1|TRBJ2-7
CASSRQGPGYEQYF
TGTGCCAGCAGTCGACAGGGCCCGGGGTACGAGCAGTACTTC
>many|TRBD1|TRBV28|TRBJ2-2
CASSFQGAQSHRELFF
TGTGCCAGCAGTTTCCAGGGGGCGCAGAGTCACCGGGAGCTGTTTTTT
>-|-|TRBV10-3|TRBJ2-7
CAISSGNGGYEQYF
TGTGCCATCAGTTCCGGGAATGGGGGCTACGAGCAGTACTTC
>few|TRBD2|TRBV7-9|TRBJ2-2
CASSRLAENTGELFF
TGTGCCAGCAGCAGACTAGCGGAGAACACCGGGGAGCTGTTTTTT
>few|TRBD1|TRBV2|TRBJ2-2
CASRKGQGNTGELFF
TGTGCCAGCAGAAAAGGACAGGGTAACACCGGGGAGCTGTTTTTT
>many|-|TRBV20-1|TRBJ2-1
CSARENGQRVTYNEQFF
TGCAGTGCTAGAGAGAACGGACAGAGGGTGACCTACAATGAGCAGTTCTTC
>medium-sized|-|TRBV6-2/TRBV6-3|TRBJ2-1
CASSYPPANEQFF
TGTGCCAGCAGTTACCCCCCCGCCAATGAGCAGTTCTTC
>-|-|TRBV3-1|TRBJ2-3
CASSPQGTSTDTQYF
TGTGCCAGCAGCCCGCAGGGGACTAGCACAGATACGCAGTATTTT
>many|TRBD2|TRBV5-1|TRBJ2-1
CASSLFAGDSYNEQFF
TGCGCCAGCAGCCTCTTTGCGGGAGACTCCTACAATGAGCAGTTCTTC
>many|TRBD2|TRBV20-1|TRBJ2-1
CSAVSLVIAGVVNEQFF
TGCAGTGCTGTGAGCCTAGTTATAGCGGGAGTAGTAAATGAGCAGTTCTTC
>few|TRBD1|TRBV7-9|TRBJ1-5
CASASGTGPIQPQHF
TGTGCCAGCGCCTCGGGGACAGGGCCTATTCAGCCCCAGCATTTT
>-|-|TRBV12-3/TRBV12-4|TRBJ2-7
CASSFNSYEQYF
TGTGCCAGCAGTTTCAACAGCTACGAGCAGTACTTC
>-|-|TRBV18|TRBJ1-1
CASSPPGLTFGFF
TGTGCCAGCTCCCCACCGGGTCTGACTTTTGGTTTCTTT
>few|TRBD1|TRBV20-1|TRBJ2-1
CSTAPGQGNEQFF
TGCAGTACCGCTCCGGGACAGGGAAATGAGCAGTTCTTC
>many|-|TRBV7-6|TRBJ2-1
CASSSWAVEQFF
TGTGCCAGCAGCTCCTGGGCCGTTGAGCAGTTCTTC
>-|-|TRBV5-1|TRBJ2-1
CASSGQGEVAYNEQFF
TGCGCCAGCAGCGGCCAAGGGGAGGTGGCCTACAATGAGCAGTTCTTC
>many|-|TRBV28|TRBJ1-5
CASSSRRAVGQPQHF
TGTGCCAGCAGTTCCCGACGGGCTGTCGGGCAGCCCCAGCATTTT
>many|-|TRBV10-3|TRBJ2-3
CAAKGGGSTDTQYF
TGTGCCGCCAAAGGGGGGGGTAGCACAGATACGCAGTATTTT
>few|TRBD2|TRBV27|TRBJ2-3
CASSFLTSGGESTDTQYF
TGTGCCAGCAGTTTCTTAACTAGCGGGGGAGAGAGCACAGATACGCAGTATTTT
>-|-|TRBV6-2/TRBV6-3|TRBJ1-3
CASRDASSGNTIYF
TGTGCCAGCAGGGACGCAAGCTCTGGAAACACCATATATTTT
>many|TRBD2|TRBV29-1|TRBJ2-1
CSVVVGSGLGEQFF
TGCAGCGTTGTGGTAGGGTCAGGACTAGGTGAGCAGTTCTTC
>many|TRBD2|TRBV5-1|TRBJ2-2
CASSSVITSGRKNTGELFF
TGCGCCAGCAGCTCAGTAATTACTAGCGGGAGGAAAAACACCGGGGAGCTGTTTTTT
>many|TRBD2|TRBV7-9|TRBJ2-5
CASSTGTSGRISQETQYF
TGTGCCAGCAGCACGGGGACTAGCGGGAGGATTTCGCAAGAGACCCAGTACTTC
>many|-|TRBV6-1|TRBJ2-7
CASSAGPLYEQYF
TGTGCCAGCAGTGCTGGACCGCTCTACGAGCAGTACTTC
>few|-|TRBV2|TRBJ2-3
CASSVRGFDTQYF
TGTGCCAGCAGTGTACGCGGGTTTGATACGCAGTATTTT
>-|-|TRBV12-5|TRBJ1-6
CASGLTGNRSPLHF
TGTGCTAGTGGTTTGACAGGGAATCGTTCACCCCTCCACTTT
>many|TRBD1|TRBV20-1|TRBJ2-7
CSASSGQGGNEQYF
TGCAGTGCTAGCTCGGGACAGGGAGGGAACGAGCAGTACTTC